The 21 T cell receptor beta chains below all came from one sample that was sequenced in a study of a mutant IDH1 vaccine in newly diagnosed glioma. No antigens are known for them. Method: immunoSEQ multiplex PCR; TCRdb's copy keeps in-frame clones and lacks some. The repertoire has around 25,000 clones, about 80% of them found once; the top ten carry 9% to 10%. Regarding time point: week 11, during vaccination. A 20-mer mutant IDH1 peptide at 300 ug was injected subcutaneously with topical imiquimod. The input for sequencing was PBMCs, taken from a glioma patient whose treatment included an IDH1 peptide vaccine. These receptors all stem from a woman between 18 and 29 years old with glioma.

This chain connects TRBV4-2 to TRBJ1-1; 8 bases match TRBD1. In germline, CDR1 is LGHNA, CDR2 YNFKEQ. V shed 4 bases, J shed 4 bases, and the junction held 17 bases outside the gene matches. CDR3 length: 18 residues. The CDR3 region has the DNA TGTGCCAGCAGCCGAACGAGCCGGACAGGGAATTTGGGCACTGAAGCTTTCTTT. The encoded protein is CASSRTSRTGNLGTEAFF.

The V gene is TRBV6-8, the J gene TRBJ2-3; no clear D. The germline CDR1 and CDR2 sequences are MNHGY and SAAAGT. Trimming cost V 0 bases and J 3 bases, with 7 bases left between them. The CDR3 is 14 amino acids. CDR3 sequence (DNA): TGTGCCAGCAGTTACTCATGTGTAACAGATACGCAGTATTTT. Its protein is CASSYSCVTDTQYF.

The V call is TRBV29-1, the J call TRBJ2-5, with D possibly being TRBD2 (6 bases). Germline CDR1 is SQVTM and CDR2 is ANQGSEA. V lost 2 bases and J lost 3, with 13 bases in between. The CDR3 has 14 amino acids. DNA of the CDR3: TGCAGCGTTGAAAAGACCCGCGGGGAAGAGACCCAGTACTTC. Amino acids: CSVEKTRGEETQYF. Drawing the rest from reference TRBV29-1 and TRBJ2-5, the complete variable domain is SAVISQKPSRDICQRGTSLTIQCQVDSQVTMMFWYRQQPGQSLTLIATANQGSEATYESGFVIDKFPISRPNLTFSTLTVSNMSPEDSSIYLCSVEKTRGEETQYFGPGTRLLVL.

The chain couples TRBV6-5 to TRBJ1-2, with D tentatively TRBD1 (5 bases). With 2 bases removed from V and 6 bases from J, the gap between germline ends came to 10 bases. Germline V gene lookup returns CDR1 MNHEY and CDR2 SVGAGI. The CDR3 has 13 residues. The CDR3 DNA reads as TGTGCCAGCAGTTACCGCCAGGGCGATGGCTACACCTTC. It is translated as CASSYRQGDGYTF.

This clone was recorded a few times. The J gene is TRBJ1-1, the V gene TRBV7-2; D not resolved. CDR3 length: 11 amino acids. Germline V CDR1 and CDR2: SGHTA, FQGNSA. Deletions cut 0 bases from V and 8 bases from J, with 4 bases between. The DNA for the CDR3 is TGTGCCAGCAGCTTAGCCCGAGAAGCTTTCTTT. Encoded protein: CASSLAREAFF.

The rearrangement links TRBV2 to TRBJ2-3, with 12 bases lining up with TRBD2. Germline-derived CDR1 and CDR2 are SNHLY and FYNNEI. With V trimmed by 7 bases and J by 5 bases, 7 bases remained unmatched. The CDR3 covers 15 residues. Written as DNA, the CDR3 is TGTGCCAGCAAGGCTAGCGGGGGGGCCGGAGATACGCAGTATTTT. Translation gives CASKASGGAGDTQYF.

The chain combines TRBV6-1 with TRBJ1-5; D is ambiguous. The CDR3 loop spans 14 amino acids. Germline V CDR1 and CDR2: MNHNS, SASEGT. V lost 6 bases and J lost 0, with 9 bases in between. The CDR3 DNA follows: TGTGCCAGCAGCCCTTGGGGTAGCAATCAGCCCCAGCATTTT. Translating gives CASSPWGSNQPQHF.

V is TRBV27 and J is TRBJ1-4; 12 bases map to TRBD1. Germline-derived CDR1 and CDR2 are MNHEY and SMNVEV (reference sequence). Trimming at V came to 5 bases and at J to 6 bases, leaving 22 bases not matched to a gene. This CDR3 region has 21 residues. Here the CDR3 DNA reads TGTGCCAGCAGTATGTCGCAATTCTCGGCCGGGACAGGGGGCCTCGATGAAAAACTGTTTTTT. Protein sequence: CASSMSQFSAGTGGLDEKLFF.

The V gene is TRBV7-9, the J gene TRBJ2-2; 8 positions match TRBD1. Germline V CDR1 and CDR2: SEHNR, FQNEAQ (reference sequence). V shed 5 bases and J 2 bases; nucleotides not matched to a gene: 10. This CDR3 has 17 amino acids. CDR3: CASSPPDRGPNTGELFF. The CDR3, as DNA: TGTGCCAGCAGCCCGCCCGACAGGGGACCAAACACCGGGGAGCTGTTTTTT.

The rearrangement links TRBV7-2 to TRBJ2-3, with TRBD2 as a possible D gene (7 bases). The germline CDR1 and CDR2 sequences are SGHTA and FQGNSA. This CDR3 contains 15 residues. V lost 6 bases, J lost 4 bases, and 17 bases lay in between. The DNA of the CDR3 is TGTGCCAGCAGGGAACGAGGGGGGGGGCCAGATACGCAGTATTTT. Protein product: CASRERGGGPDTQYF.

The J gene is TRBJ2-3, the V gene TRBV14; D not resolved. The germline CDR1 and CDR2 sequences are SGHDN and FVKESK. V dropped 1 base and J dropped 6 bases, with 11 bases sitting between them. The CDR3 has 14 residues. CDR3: CASSQGGTVDTQYF. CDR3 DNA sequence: TGTGCCAGCAGCCAAGGGGGAACGGTGGATACGCAGTATTTT.

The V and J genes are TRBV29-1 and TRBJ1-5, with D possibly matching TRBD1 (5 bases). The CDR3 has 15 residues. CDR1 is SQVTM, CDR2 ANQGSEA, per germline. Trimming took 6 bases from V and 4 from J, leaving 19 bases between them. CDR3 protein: CSVTASTAPNQPQHF. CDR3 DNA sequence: TGCAGCGTGACCGCCTCGACAGCGCCAAATCAGCCCCAGCATTTT.

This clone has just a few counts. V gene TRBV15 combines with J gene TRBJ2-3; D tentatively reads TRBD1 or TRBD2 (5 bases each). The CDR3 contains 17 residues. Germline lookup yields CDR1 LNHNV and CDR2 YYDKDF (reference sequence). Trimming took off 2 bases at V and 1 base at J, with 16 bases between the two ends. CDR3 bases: TGTGCCACCAGCAGAACGCCCGGGGCACGGGGCACAGATACGCAGTATTTT. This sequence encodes CATSRTPGARGTDTQYF. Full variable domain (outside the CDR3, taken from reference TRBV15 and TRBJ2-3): DAMVIQNPRYQVTQFGKPVTLSCSQTLNHNVMYWYQQKSSQAPKLLFHYYDKDFNNEADTPDNFQSRRPNTSFCFLDIRSPGLGDTAMYLCATSRTPGARGTDTQYFGPGTRLTVL.

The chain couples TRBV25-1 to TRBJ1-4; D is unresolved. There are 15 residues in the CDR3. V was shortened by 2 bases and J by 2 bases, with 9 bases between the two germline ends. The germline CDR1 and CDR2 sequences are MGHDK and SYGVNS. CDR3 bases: TGTGCCAGCAGTGAAAGAGGGTTGACTAATGAAAAACTGTTTTTT. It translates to CASSERGLTNEKLFF.

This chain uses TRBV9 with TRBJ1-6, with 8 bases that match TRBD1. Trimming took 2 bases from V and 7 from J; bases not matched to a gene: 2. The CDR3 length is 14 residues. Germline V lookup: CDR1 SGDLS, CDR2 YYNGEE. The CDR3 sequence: CASSVTGENSPLHF. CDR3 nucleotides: TGTGCCAGCAGCGTGACAGGGGAAAATTCACCCCTCCACTTT. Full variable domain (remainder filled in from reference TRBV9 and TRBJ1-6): DSGVTQTPKHLITATGQRVTLRCSPRSGDLSVYWYQQSLDQGLQFLIQYYNGEERAKGNILERFSAQQFPDLHSELNLSSLELGDSALYFCASSVTGENSPLHFGNGTRLTVT.

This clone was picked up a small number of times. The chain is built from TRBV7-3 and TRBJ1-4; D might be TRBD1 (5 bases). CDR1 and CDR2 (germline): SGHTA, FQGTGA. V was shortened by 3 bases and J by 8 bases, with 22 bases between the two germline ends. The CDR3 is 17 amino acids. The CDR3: CASSLEPPQGRGEKLFF. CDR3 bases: TGTGCCAGCAGCTTGGAACCTCCTCAGGGACGGGGAGAAAAACTGTTTTTT.

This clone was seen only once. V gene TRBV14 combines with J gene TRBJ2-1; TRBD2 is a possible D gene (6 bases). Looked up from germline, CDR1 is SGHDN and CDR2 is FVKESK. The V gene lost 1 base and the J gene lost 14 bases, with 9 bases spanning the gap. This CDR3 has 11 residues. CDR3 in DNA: TGTGCCAGCAGCCAAGGACTAGTGGAGTTCTTC. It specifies CASSQGLVEFF.

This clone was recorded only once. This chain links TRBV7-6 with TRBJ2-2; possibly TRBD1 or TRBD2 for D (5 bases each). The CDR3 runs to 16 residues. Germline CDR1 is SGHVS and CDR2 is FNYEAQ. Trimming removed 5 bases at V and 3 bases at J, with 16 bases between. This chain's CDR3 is CASSLDRDAYTGELFF. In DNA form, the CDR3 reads TGTGCCAGCAGCCTCGACCGGGACGCATACACCGGGGAGCTGTTTTTT.

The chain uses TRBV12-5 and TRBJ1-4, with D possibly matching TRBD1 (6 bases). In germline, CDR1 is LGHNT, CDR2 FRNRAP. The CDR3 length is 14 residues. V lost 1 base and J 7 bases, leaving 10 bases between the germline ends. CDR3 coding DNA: TGTGCTAGTGGTTTGGAAAAGGGGGGTGAAAAACTGTTTTTT. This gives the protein CASGLEKGGEKLFF.

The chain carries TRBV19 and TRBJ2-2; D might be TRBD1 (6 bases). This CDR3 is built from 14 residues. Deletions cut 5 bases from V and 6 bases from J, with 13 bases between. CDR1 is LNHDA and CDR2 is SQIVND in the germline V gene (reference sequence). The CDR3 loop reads CASSGAGTSGELFF. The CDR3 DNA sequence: TGTGCCAGTAGTGGGGCCGGGACATCCGGGGAGCTGTTTTTT.

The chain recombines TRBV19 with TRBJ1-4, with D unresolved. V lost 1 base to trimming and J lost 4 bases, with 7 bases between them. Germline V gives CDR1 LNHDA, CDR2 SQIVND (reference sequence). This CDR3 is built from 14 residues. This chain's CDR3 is CASSIANYNEKLFF. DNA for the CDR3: TGTGCCAGTAGTATAGCTAACTATAATGAAAAACTGTTTTTT.